These 15 T cell receptor beta chains were all obtained from the same sample, sequenced in a study of T cells after yellow fever vaccination. TCRdb reprocessed the 5' RACE reads with MiXCR, giving one entry per CDR3 protein. The sample lists under 400,000 distinct CDR3 sequences, 11% occurring once. The material sequenced was PBMCs, taken on the day of the first yellow fever vaccination. The receptors come from a man aged 18-30 years who received the YFV17D yellow fever vaccine.

This clonotype was found a few times. The gene calls are TRBV5-1 and TRBJ1-1; D remains ambiguous. CDR1 is SGHRS and CDR2 is YFSETQ in the germline V gene. The CDR3 totals 14 residues. Trimming stripped 0 bases from V and 1 base from J, with 7 bases between. The DNA for the CDR3 is TGCGCCAGCAGCTTGGCGACATCGAACACTGAAGCTTTCTTT. Translated, it gives CASSLATSNTEAFF.

This clonotype appeared a few times. The chain couples TRBV6-2 or TRBV6-3 to TRBJ2-1; the D call may be TRBD1 or TRBD2 (5 bases each). Trimming cost V 6 bases and J 4 bases, with 7 bases left between them. Germline CDR1 is MNHEY and CDR2 is SVGEGT. This CDR3 spans 12 amino acids. CDR3 sequence: CASRRGYNEQFF. In DNA, the CDR3 is TGTGCCAGCAGGAGGGGATACAATGAGCAGTTCTTC.

This chain connects TRBV5-1 to TRBJ1-4, with 10 bases fitting TRBD1. The CDR3 sequence is 17 residues long. The germline CDR1 and CDR2 sequences are SGHRS and YFSETQ. Trimming removed 4 bases from V and 0 bases from J; junction bases left unmatched: 6. CDR3 bases: TGCGCCAGCAGCCTAAAAGGACAGGGGGCAACTAATGAAAAACTGTTTTTT. This encodes CASSLKGQGATNEKLFF.

The rearrangement uses TRBV4-3 and TRBJ2-3; D perhaps matches TRBD2 (7 bases). CDR1 is LGHNA, CDR2 YSLEER, per germline. The CDR3 is made up of 17 amino acids. V was cut by 4 bases and J by 3 bases, with 20 bases left in between. The CDR3 DNA reads as TGCGCCAGCAGCCCCGTTTGGGGGGGGGGCCTAACAGATACGCAGTATTTT. Protein sequence: CASSPVWGGGLTDTQYF.

This clonotype was recorded a few times. The rearrangement links TRBV15 to TRBJ1-1; D gene unclear. Trimming stripped 5 bases from V and 5 bases from J, with 9 bases between. Germline V gene sequence: CDR1 LNHNV, CDR2 YYDKDF (reference sequence). CDR3 size: 12 residues. The CDR3 DNA sequence: TGTGCCACCAGCCTAGGGAGGACTGAAGCTTTCTTT. It encodes CATSLGRTEAFF.

Only a few counts were recorded for this clonotype. The rearrangement links TRBV5-1 to TRBJ2-1; D is uncertain. Germline V gene lookup returns CDR1 SGHRS and CDR2 YFSETQ. With 0 bases removed from V and 5 bases from J, the gap between germline ends came to 3 bases. The CDR3 is 12 amino acids. The CDR3 DNA reads as TGCGCCAGCAGCTTGGATAACAATGAGCAGTTCTTC. Translated: CASSLDNNEQFF.

This clonotype was seen a few times. This sequence joins TRBV5-1 and TRBJ2-5; D may be TRBD2 (5 bases). The CDR3 covers 13 residues. Germline V gene data show CDR1 as SGHRS and CDR2 as YFSETQ. V was cut by 4 bases and J by 4 bases, with 11 bases left in between. CDR3 coding DNA: TGCGCCAGCAGCGGAGGAGCGAGAGAGACCCAGTACTTC. Protein sequence: CASSGGARETQYF.

This clonotype was detected only a few times. The chain recombines TRBV4-3 with TRBJ1-6; TRBD1 is a possible D gene (6 bases). Germline values: CDR1 LGHNA, CDR2 YSLEER. This CDR3 is built from 17 residues. V gave up 0 bases and J gave up 9 bases, with 18 bases separating them. CDR3 nucleotides: TGCGCCAGCAGCCAAGAACAGGGATATCTGATGGTTTCACCCCTCCACTTT. Residues: CASSQEQGYLMVSPLHF.

This clonotype came up a few times. The rearrangement joins TRBV4-2 to TRBJ2-1; D perhaps matches TRBD2 (6 bases). Between the trimmed V and J ends, which lost 0 bases and 2 bases, there was a span of 11 bases. Germline loops: CDR1 LGHNA, CDR2 YNFKEQ. CDR3 size: 16 residues. CDR3 loop: CASSQDLLATYNEQFF. In DNA, the CDR3 is TGTGCCAGCAGCCAAGACCTACTAGCAACCTACAATGAGCAGTTCTTC.

The chain uses TRBV7-2 and TRBJ2-2, with TRBD2 as a possible D gene (7 bases). V shed 0 bases and J shed 4 bases, with 15 bases lying between them. The CDR3 loop spans 17 amino acids. CDR1 and CDR2 from the germline V gene are SGHTA and FQGNSA. DNA of the CDR3: TGTGCCAGCAGCTTAGCGCTCGGGGGGCCGGGCACCGGGGAGCTGTTTTTT. Translation gives CASSLALGGPGTGELFF.

The V gene is TRBV18, the J gene TRBJ2-7; D ambiguous. V was shortened by 3 bases and J by 0 bases, with 9 bases between the two germline ends. Germline-derived CDR1 and CDR2 are KGHSH and LQKENI. The CDR3 is made up of 14 amino acids. Here the CDR3 DNA reads TGTGCCAGCTCACCGGGCGGTGGCTCCTACGAGCAGTACGTC. Protein product: CASSPGGGSYEQYV.

The CDR3 protein is CASSQAEGATYNSPLHF. CDR3 nucleotide sequence: TGCGCCAGCAGCCAAGCAGAGGGGGCAACCTATAATTCACCCCTCCACTTT. The V and J genes are TRBV4-3 and TRBJ1-6; 7 bases agree with TRBD1. V dropped 1 base and J dropped 2; count of bases not matched to a gene: 5. Germline CDR1 and CDR2: LGHNA and YSLEER. The CDR3 covers 17 residues.

The chain has TRBV20-1 and TRBJ2-6; D is uncertain. CDR1 and CDR2 from the germline V gene are DFQATT and SNEGSKA (reference sequence). Trimming took 0 bases from V and 0 from J, leaving 15 bases between them. The CDR3 spans 18 residues. The CDR3 region has the DNA TGCAGTGCTAGAGATTCTTTAGGCGGAGTCTCTGGGGCCAACGTCCTGACTTTC. Its translation is CSARDSLGGVSGANVLTF.

This clonotype was recorded many times. V usage is TRBV19 and J usage is TRBJ1-1; D not certain. Per the germline V gene, CDR1 is LNHDA and CDR2 is SQIVND (reference sequence). The V end lost 7 bases, the J end lost 3 bases, and 6 bases lay between the germline ends. This CDR3 has 11 amino acids. The CDR3 DNA is TGTGCCAGTAACGGGTACACTGAAGCTTTCTTT. It specifies CASNGYTEAFF.

This clonotype was observed many times. The gene calls are TRBV7-9 and TRBJ2-3, with TRBD2 matching 9 bases. The CDR3 length is 14 residues. Germline V lookup: CDR1 SEHNR, CDR2 FQNEAQ (reference sequence). V dropped 3 bases and J dropped 5; count of bases not matched to a gene: 3. In DNA form, the CDR3 reads TGTGCCAGCAGCTTTAGCGGGGGAGGAGATACGCAGTATTTT. Amino acid sequence: CASSFSGGGDTQYF.